The 20 T cell receptor beta chains given below trace back to one sample, sequenced in a study of CD8 T cells in ankylosing spondylitis. Study observations and caveats: Blood from ankylosing spondylitis patients appeared to carry a characteristic roughly eight-variant TCR beta motif.

MiXCR, run by TCRdb on the 5' RACE reads, gives a single entry per CDR3 protein. The table has 700,000 or so distinct CDR3 sequences, around 20% seen once. Antigens for these TCRs are unknown. Specimen: blood, either unsorted or a sorted T cell fraction (not recorded which). The source of these receptors is a male donor with ankylosing spondylitis.

This chain joins TRBV6-5 and TRBJ1-6; D uncertain. This CDR3 has 12 amino acids. Germline V lookup: CDR1 MNHEY, CDR2 SVGAGI. V was clipped by 8 bases and J by 7 bases, with 9 bases between them. The CDR3, as DNA: TGTGCCAGCTCAAGGGTAAATTCACCCCTCCACTTT. This translates into CASSRVNSPLHF.

This clonotype was observed a few times. The CDR3 region has the DNA TGTGCCAGCAGCTTGCAACAGGGGCCACAAGAGACCCAGTACTTC. Translating it yields CASSLQQGPQETQYF. The V call is TRBV7-9, the J call TRBJ2-5, with 7 positions matching TRBD1. CDR3 length: 15 amino acids. V was clipped by 3 bases and J by 2 bases; unmatched bases: 6. CDR1 and CDR2 from the germline V gene are SEHNR and FQNEAQ (reference sequence).

This clonotype was observed a handful of times. V gene TRBV7-9 combines with J gene TRBJ2-1; D unclear. CDR1 and CDR2 (germline): SEHNR, FQNEAQ (reference sequence). The V gene lost 2 bases and the J gene lost 6 bases, with 8 bases spanning the gap. This CDR3 comprises 13 residues. CDR3: CASSLSYGNEQFF. The CDR3 DNA reads TGTGCCAGCAGCTTATCTTATGGCAATGAGCAGTTCTTC.

This clonotype was counted only a few times. The genes are TRBV4-2 and TRBJ2-5; TRBD2 agrees at 9 bases. Germline trimming cut 1 base from V and 3 bases from J; bases unmatched to any gene: 6. Germline CDR1 LGHNA, CDR2 YNFKEQ. This CDR3 is 16 amino acids long. CDR3 protein: CASSQGVAGVEETQYF. The CDR3, as DNA: TGTGCCAGCAGCCAAGGGGTAGCGGGAGTAGAAGAGACCCAGTACTTC.

The chain links TRBV20-1 to TRBJ1-1, with a possible D match to TRBD1 (5 bases). Germline V gene lookup returns CDR1 DFQATT and CDR2 SNEGSKA (reference sequence). The CDR3 contains 14 residues. Trimming left V 6 bases short and J 0 bases short, with 14 bases between. This CDR3 reads CSAREGWMNTEAFF. The CDR3 nucleotides are TGCAGTGCCCGTGAGGGGTGGATGAACACTGAAGCTTTCTTT.

The chain recombines TRBV6-1 with TRBJ2-7, with D possibly matching TRBD2 (5 bases). V dropped 11 bases and J dropped 0 bases, with 14 bases sitting between them. Germline loops: CDR1 MNHNS, CDR2 SASEGT. CDR3 length: 13 amino acids. Written as DNA, the CDR3 is TGTGCCGCCAGCCCTGGGAGCTCCTACGAGCAGTACTTC. This translates into CAASPGSSYEQYF.

This clonotype came up a few times. The rearrangement uses TRBV29-1 and TRBJ2-1, with D maybe TRBD1 (6 bases). The germline CDR1 and CDR2 sequences are SQVTM and ANQGSEA. The CDR3 has 16 residues. V lost 3 bases, J lost 8 bases, and 23 bases lay in between. This CDR3 is CSVDGAGDTRSDEQFF. In nucleotides, the CDR3 is TGCAGCGTTGATGGGGCCGGGGACACCCGAAGCGATGAGCAGTTCTTC.

The chain carries TRBV14 and TRBJ2-7; possible D gene TRBD2, 5 bases. CDR3 length: 13 residues. V was shortened by 1 base and J by 3 bases, with 7 bases between the two germline ends. CDR1 SGHDN and CDR2 FVKESK come from the germline V gene. The CDR3 coding sequence is TGTGCCAGCAGCCAAGTTCGGGACTACGAGCAGTACTTC. Translated, it gives CASSQVRDYEQYF.

CDR3: CATSVKVGTVSYEQYF. The CDR3 coding sequence is TGTGCCACCAGCGTCAAAGTCGGGACAGTCTCCTACGAGCAGTACTTC. The genes are TRBV15 and TRBJ2-7, with TRBD1 identical over 7 bases. Germline CDR1 and CDR2: LNHNV and YYDKDF (reference sequence). The CDR3 contains 16 residues. V lost 5 bases to trimming and J lost 0 bases; unmatched junction nucleotides: 10.

This clonotype showed up just a few times. V gene TRBV7-6 combines with J gene TRBJ2-1; D is unresolved. The CDR3 runs to 16 residues. The V end was cut by 4 bases, the J end by 3 bases, with 16 bases between. Germline V gene sequence: CDR1 SGHVS, CDR2 FNYEAQ. CDR3: CASSSTTGGIYNEQFF. CDR3 DNA: TGTGCCAGCAGCTCGACGACTGGCGGCATCTACAATGAGCAGTTCTTC.

The chain joins TRBV27 to TRBJ2-1, with D uncertain. This CDR3 contains 13 residues. The V gene lost 3 bases and the J gene lost 6 bases, with 9 bases spanning the gap. The germline CDR1 and CDR2 sequences are MNHEY and SMNVEV (reference sequence). The CDR3 sequence: CASSFGQINEQFF. Here the CDR3 DNA reads TGTGCCAGCAGTTTTGGTCAGATCAATGAGCAGTTCTTC.

This chain links TRBV5-1 with TRBJ2-5, with TRBD2 matching 9 bases. V gave up 4 bases and J gave up 5 bases; unmatched junction bases: 9. CDR3 length: 15 residues. Germline V lookup: CDR1 SGHRS, CDR2 YFSETQ. The CDR3 coding sequence is TGCGCCAGCAGCGAAACCGGGACTAGCTGGGAGACCCAGTACTTC. Translating gives CASSETGTSWETQYF.

This clonotype was detected a few times. V gene TRBV5-5 combines with J gene TRBJ1-2; a weak D match, TRBD1 (6 bases). Germline CDR1 is SGHKS and CDR2 is YYEKEE (reference sequence). This CDR3 spans 15 amino acids. The V and J ends lost 6 bases and 5 bases respectively, with 20 bases between them. The CDR3 loop is CASTLLMQGNYGYTF. The CDR3 bases are TGTGCCAGCACCCTGCTAATGCAGGGGAATTATGGCTACACCTTC.

In DNA, the CDR3 is TGCGCCAGCAGCTTGGCAGAGGGACAGTACAATGAGCAGTTCTTC. Protein: CASSLAEGQYNEQFF. The rearrangement uses TRBV5-1 and TRBJ2-1, with 7 bases lining up with TRBD1. V lost 0 bases to trimming and J lost 4 bases; unmatched junction nucleotides: 4. Germline V gives CDR1 SGHRS, CDR2 YFSETQ. The length of the CDR3 is 15 residues.

The chain recombines TRBV20-1 with TRBJ2-1; 7 positions match TRBD1. The CDR3 spans 14 residues. Losses at the gene ends were 6 bases for V and 6 bases for J; bases not matched to a gene: 11. Germline CDR1 reads DFQATT; CDR2 reads SNEGSKA (reference sequence). DNA of the CDR3: TGCAGTGCCTTGGGACAGTTGTCGTCCAATGAGCAGTTCTTC. Protein sequence: CSALGQLSSNEQFF.

This clonotype occurred a few times. This sequence joins TRBV4-2 and TRBJ2-1; 10 nucleotides line up with TRBD2. Germline V gene sequence: CDR1 LGHNA, CDR2 YNFKEQ. Germline trimming cut 1 base from V and 9 bases from J; bases unmatched to any gene: 6. This CDR3 has 15 residues. CDR3 residues: CASSQGASGSLEQFF. The DNA of the CDR3 is TGTGCCAGCAGCCAAGGGGCTAGCGGGAGTCTTGAGCAGTTCTTC.

The J gene is TRBJ2-2, the V gene TRBV5-1; D ambiguous. The CDR3 spans 15 residues. V was pared by 4 bases and J by 1 base, with 11 bases between. Germline-derived CDR1 and CDR2 are SGHRS and YFSETQ. CDR3 DNA sequence: TGCGCCAGCAGCATTTTGGACGGGAACACCGGGGAGCTGTTTTTT. Its protein is CASSILDGNTGELFF.

This clonotype was picked up one time. This rearrangement joins TRBV12-3 or TRBV12-4 to TRBJ1-2; no clear D gene. V was pared by 3 bases and J by 7 bases, with 15 bases between. The CDR3 is 14 amino acids. The CDR3 nucleotides are TGTGCCAGCAGTTTGCCCCCCACGAGAGCTGGCTACACCTTC. Amino acids: CASSLPPTRAGYTF.

This clonotype came up a few times. The chain combines TRBV3-1 with TRBJ2-3; 9 nucleotides match TRBD2. Germline V gene sequence: CDR1 LGHDT, CDR2 YNNKEL (reference sequence). This CDR3 region has 17 residues. Unmatched junction bases numbered 10, after V lost 4 bases and J lost 2 bases. The chain's CDR3 is CASSPDLAGATTDTQYF. Here the CDR3 DNA reads TGTGCCAGCAGCCCAGATTTAGCGGGGGCCACCACAGATACGCAGTATTTT.

The chain uses TRBV5-1 and TRBJ2-4, with unresolved D. The CDR3 is 11 residues long. The ends were cut back, 0 bases at V and 11 bases at J, with 6 bases in the middle. CDR1 and CDR2 (germline): SGHRS, YFSETQ. DNA of the CDR3: TGCGCCAGCAGCTTGGCTGGAGTTCAGTACTTC. Translated, it gives CASSLAGVQYF.